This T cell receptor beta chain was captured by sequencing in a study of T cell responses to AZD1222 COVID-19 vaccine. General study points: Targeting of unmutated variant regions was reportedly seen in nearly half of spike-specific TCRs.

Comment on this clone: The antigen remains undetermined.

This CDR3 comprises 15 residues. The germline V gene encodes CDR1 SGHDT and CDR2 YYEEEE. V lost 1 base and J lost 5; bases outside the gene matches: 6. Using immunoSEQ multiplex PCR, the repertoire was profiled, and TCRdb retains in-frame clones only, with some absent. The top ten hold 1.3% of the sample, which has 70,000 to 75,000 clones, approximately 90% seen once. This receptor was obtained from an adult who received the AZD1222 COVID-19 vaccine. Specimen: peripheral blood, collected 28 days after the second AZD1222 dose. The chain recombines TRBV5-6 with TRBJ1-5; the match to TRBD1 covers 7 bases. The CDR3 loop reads CASSLTTGADQPQHF. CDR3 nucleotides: TGTGCCAGCAGCTTGACCACAGGGGCCGATCAGCCCCAGCATTTT.